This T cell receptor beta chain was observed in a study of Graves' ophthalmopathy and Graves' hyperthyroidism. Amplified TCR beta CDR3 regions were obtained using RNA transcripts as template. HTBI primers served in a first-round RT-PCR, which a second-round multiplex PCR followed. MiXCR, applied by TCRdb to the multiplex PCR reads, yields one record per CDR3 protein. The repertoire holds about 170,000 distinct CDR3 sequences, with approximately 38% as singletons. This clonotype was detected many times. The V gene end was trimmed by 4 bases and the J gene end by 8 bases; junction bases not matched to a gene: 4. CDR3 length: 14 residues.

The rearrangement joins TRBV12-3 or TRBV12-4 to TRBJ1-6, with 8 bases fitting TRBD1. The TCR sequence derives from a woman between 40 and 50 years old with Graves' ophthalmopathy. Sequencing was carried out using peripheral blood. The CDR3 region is CASSSGGAYSPLHF. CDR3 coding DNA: TGTGCCAGCAGTTCAGGGGGCGCTTATTCACCCCTCCACTTT.